This TCR beta chain was recovered during a study of cytomegalovirus exposure and HLA in healthy donors. 13 Jbeta primers and 60 Vbeta primers were used for the PCR. Here immunoSEQ multiplex PCR was the method, and the copy in TCRdb shows in-frame clones only, minus some. The top ten clones hold roughly 7.3% of a sample with 110,000 to 150,000 clones, roughly four fifths of them seen once. Germline loops: CDR1 MDHEN, CDR2 SYDVKM. J gave up 0 bases and V 7 bases, and 2 bases lay outside the gene matches. The CDR3 is 13 residues long. The chain couples TRBV28 to TRBJ1-1, with 7 bases aligning to TRBD1. The specimen was PBMCs. This clonotype was sampled from a man under 40 in good health and CMV-seronegative. Written as DNA, the CDR3 is TGTGCCAGCACCGACAGGGTGAACACTGAAGCTTTCTTT. This encodes CASTDRVNTEAFF.